Following are 31 T cell receptor beta chains from one sample sequenced in a study of ipilimumab plus nivolumab after autologous stem cell transplantation. Sequencing used immunoSEQ multiplex PCR; TCRdb keeps in-frame clones, though not all of them. This sample yields about 15,000 clones, of which roughly 79% are seen a single time; roughly 10% belongs to the top ten. The sequences come from PBMCs, collected in a trial of ipilimumab plus nivolumab as post-transplant consolidation. The source is a male donor with diffuse large B-cell lymphoma.

This clone showed up just a few times. The CDR3, as DNA: TGCACCAGCAGCCAAGATCCTAGCGGGGGGGCTAGTGCCAAAAACATTCAGTACTTC. As protein: CTSSQDPSGGASAKNIQYF. The chain links TRBV1 to TRBJ2-4; the table's D call of TRBD2 was not tested on the DNA. TRBV1 is noted as a pseudogene. CDR3 length: 19 amino acids.

This clone is medium-sized (0.01 to 0.1%) in the sample. The genes are TRBV6-5 and TRBJ1-2, with unresolved D. Trimming stripped 5 bases from V and 3 bases from J, with 13 bases between. CDR3 length equals 14 residues. Per germline, CDR1 MNHEY and CDR2 SVGAGI. The CDR3 DNA reads as TGTGCCAGCAGTCGGAATCGTCTAGACTATGGCTACACCTTC. This translates into CASSRNRLDYGYTF.

This clone showed up just once. The genes are TRBV6-1 and TRBJ1-1, with D unresolved. The germline V gene encodes CDR1 MNHNS and CDR2 SASEGT. The CDR3 totals 13 residues. Trimming shortened V by 1 base and J by 4 bases, and 7 bases separated the two germline ends. The CDR3 is CASSEGWGTEAFF. CDR3 DNA sequence: TGTGCCAGCAGTGAAGGGTGGGGCACTGAAGCTTTCTTT.

The chain joins TRBV10-3 to TRBJ1-6, with D uncertain. Germline V lookup: CDR1 ENHRY, CDR2 SYGVKD. CDR3 length: 13 residues. Trimming shortened V by 7 bases and J by 10 bases, and 14 bases separated the two germline ends. The CDR3: CAITGESGSPLHF. The CDR3 bases are TGTGCCATCACCGGGGAGTCGGGCTCACCCCTCCACTTT.

As to this clone: This sample also contains other DNA sequences that code for the same CDR3. This chain uses TRBV7-9 with TRBJ2-5; D may be TRBD1 (5 bases). The V gene's germline CDR1 is SEHNR and CDR2 FQNEAQ (reference sequence). The ends were cut back, 5 bases at V and 1 base at J, with 5 bases in the middle. CDR3 length equals 12 residues. CDR3 in amino acids: CASSGAQETQYF. The CDR3 nucleotides read TGTGCCAGCAGCGGGGCCCAAGAGACCCAGTACTTC.

The V gene is TRBV18, the J gene TRBJ2-1; tentatively, D is TRBD1 or TRBD2 (5 bases each). Germline V gene data show CDR1 as KGHSH and CDR2 as LQKENI. Between the trimmed V and J ends, which lost 0 bases and 16 bases, there was a span of 13 bases. The CDR3 contains 12 residues. The CDR3 DNA is TGTGCCAGCTCACCACCGTCCGGGACGCGCTTCTTC. It yields the protein CASSPPSGTRFF.

J is TRBJ1-2 and V is TRBV7-2; D is unclear. Germline CDR1 reads SGHTA; CDR2 reads FQGNSA. The CDR3 has 12 residues. V was trimmed by 2 bases and J by 8 bases, leaving 9 bases between them. The DNA for the CDR3 is TGTGCCAGCAGCTTATCTAGCGTCGGCTACACCTTC. Protein sequence: CASSLSSVGYTF.

This sequence joins TRBV5-5 and TRBJ1-1; D is uncertain. V gave up 3 bases and J gave up 1 base, with 4 bases separating them. Germline V gene data show CDR1 as SGHKS and CDR2 as YYEKEE (reference sequence). The CDR3 covers 12 residues. CDR3 nucleotides: TGTGCCAGCAGCTCGGAGAACACTGAAGCTTTCTTT. This encodes CASSSENTEAFF.

The chain joins TRBV2 to TRBJ2-7; TRBD2 matches at 7 bases. The germline V gene has CDR1 SNHLY and CDR2 FYNNEI. The CDR3 is 15 residues long. V lost 2 bases, J lost 2 bases, and 6 bases stayed unmatched. The CDR3 loop is CASSEIQRGAYEQYF. DNA of the CDR3: TGTGCCAGCAGTGAAATCCAGCGGGGAGCCTACGAGCAGTACTTC.

This clone was seen just once. This chain links TRBV19 with TRBJ2-5; D uncertain. V dropped 8 bases and J dropped 2 bases, with 21 bases sitting between them. From germline, CDR1 is LNHDA and CDR2 SQIVND (reference sequence). The length of the CDR3 is 16 residues. CDR3 region: CASRESRTVDQETQYF. CDR3 bases: TGTGCCAGTCGAGAAAGTCGGACCGTCGATCAAGAGACCCAGTACTTC.

Of note for this clone: Other DNA sequences in this sample translate to the same CDR3. The chain joins TRBV27 to TRBJ2-3; no reliable D call. The germline V and J ends were trimmed by 5 bases and 0 bases, with 0 bases remaining between them. The CDR3 has 11 residues. Germline values: CDR1 MNHEY, CDR2 SMNVEV (reference sequence). DNA of the CDR3: TGTGCCAGCAGTAGCACAGATACGCAGTATTTT. It is translated as CASSSTDTQYF.

The chain links TRBV7-2 to TRBJ1-1; D uncertain. V shed 1 base and J shed 1 base, with 13 bases lying between them. CDR3 length equals 16 residues. Germline lookup yields CDR1 SGHTA and CDR2 FQGNSA. The CDR3 here is CASSLDIVGWNTEAFF. In DNA form, the CDR3 reads TGTGCCAGCAGCTTAGATATAGTCGGTTGGAACACTGAAGCTTTCTTT.

J is TRBJ1-6 and V is TRBV18; D uncertain. The CDR3 contains 17 residues. V lost 2 bases and J 7 bases, leaving 18 bases between the germline ends. Germline V gives CDR1 KGHSH, CDR2 LQKENI. DNA for the CDR3: TGTGCCAGCTCACCAGTTTCAGGAAATATAGGGAATTCACCCCTCCACTTT. Amino acids: CASSPVSGNIGNSPLHF. Complete variable domain (other parts from reference TRBV18 and TRBJ1-6): NAGVMQNPRHLVRRRGQEARLRCSPMKGHSHVYWYRQLPEEGLKFMVYLQKENIIDESGMPKERFSAEFPKEGPSILRIQQVVRGDSAAYFCASSPVSGNIGNSPLHFGNGTRLTVT.

J is TRBJ2-7 and V is TRBV14, with D perhaps TRBD1 (6 bases). Germline lookup yields CDR1 SGHDN and CDR2 FVKESK. V shed 5 bases and J shed 5 bases, with 13 bases lying between them. The CDR3 is 13 amino acids. CDR3 DNA sequence: TGTGCCAGCAGCTCCTGGACAGAGGACGAGCAGTACTTC. This codes for CASSSWTEDEQYF.

V usage is TRBV6-5 and J usage is TRBJ1-2, with D uncertain. V was cut by 6 bases and J by 4 bases, with 12 bases left in between. The CDR3 consists of 13 residues. Germline V gives CDR1 MNHEY, CDR2 SVGAGI. In DNA, the CDR3 is TGTGCCAGCAGCCTTCAAGGGCTCTATGGCTACACCTTC. This codes for CASSLQGLYGYTF.

The chain carries TRBV7-9 and TRBJ1-5; 8 bases match TRBD1. The CDR3 length is 13 residues. V gave up 8 bases and J gave up 7 bases; unmatched junction bases: 7. The V gene's germline CDR1 is SEHNR and CDR2 FQNEAQ (reference sequence). CDR3 sequence (DNA): TGTGCCAGCGGGGAGACAGGGGACCAGCCCCAGCATTTT. Translation: CASGETGDQPQHF.

This chain uses TRBV6-1 with TRBJ2-7, with D maybe TRBD1 (6 bases). Trimming removed 9 bases from V and 0 bases from J, with 15 bases in between. Germline V lookup: CDR1 MNHNS, CDR2 SASEGT. The CDR3 extends over 14 amino acids. The CDR3 here is CASFGQSGSYEQYF. CDR3 in DNA: TGTGCCAGTTTTGGACAGTCAGGCTCCTACGAGCAGTACTTC.

V usage is TRBV5-6 and J usage is TRBJ1-2; D is possibly TRBD1 (6 bases). The germline CDR1 and CDR2 sequences are SGHDT and YYEEEE. This CDR3 contains 14 residues. Trimming removed 4 bases at V and 6 bases at J, with 16 bases between. CDR3 DNA: TGTGCCAGCAGCCAAACAGGGCGTATCGATGGCTACACCTTC. This translates into CASSQTGRIDGYTF.

This clone was seen a single time. J is TRBJ1-5 and V is TRBV6-5; no clear D. The CDR3 has 14 residues. V was pared by 3 bases and J by 0 bases, with 6 bases between. Germline V gives CDR1 MNHEY, CDR2 SVGAGI. The CDR3 sequence is CASSYLNSNQPQHF. In nucleotides, the CDR3 is TGTGCCAGCAGTTATCTAAATAGCAATCAGCCCCAGCATTTT.

A single count supports this clone. Here the CDR3 reads CASSLLDRGDGGYTF. The CDR3 DNA sequence: TGTGCCAGCAGCTTACTCGACAGGGGGGATGGTGGCTACACCTTC. This chain connects TRBV7-9 to TRBJ1-2, with TRBD1 matching over 9 bases. The CDR3 sequence is 15 residues long. Germline loops: CDR1 SEHNR, CDR2 FQNEAQ (reference sequence). V dropped 2 bases and J dropped 7; count of bases not matched to a gene: 8.

The rearrangement uses TRBV29-1 and TRBJ1-3; D perhaps matches TRBD1 (5 bases). Germline V gene sequence: CDR1 SQVTM, CDR2 ANQGSEA. The V end lost 6 bases, the J end lost 0 bases, and 18 bases lay between the germline ends. The CDR3 has 16 residues. This CDR3 reads CSVRDSGYPSGNTIYF. CDR3 sequence (DNA): TGCAGCGTGCGGGACTCCGGGTATCCCTCTGGAAACACCATATATTTT.

V usage is TRBV10-3 and J usage is TRBJ1-2; D is unclear. The ends were cut back, 0 bases at V and 8 bases at J, with 13 bases in the middle. The CDR3 is 14 amino acids. The germline gives CDR1 ENHRY, CDR2 SYGVKD. The CDR3 DNA follows: TGTGCCATCAGTGAGTCCCTCCCCCAGAAGGGCTACACCTTC. This gives the protein CAISESLPQKGYTF.

The chain is built from TRBV7-3 and TRBJ2-3; 8 bases fit TRBD2. Germline trimming cut 8 bases from V and 2 bases from J; bases unmatched to any gene: 15. Per the germline V gene, CDR1 is SGHTA and CDR2 is FQGTGA. This CDR3 is 17 amino acids long. The CDR3: CASPVIPGAGDTDTQYF. CDR3 bases: TGTGCCAGCCCCGTAATTCCGGGAGCGGGGGACACAGATACGCAGTATTTT.

The CDR3 DNA sequence: TGCGCCAGCAGCCTGCAAATACAGGGGGGAACTTTCTTT. It specifies CASSLQIQGGTFF. The chain links TRBV5-1 to TRBJ1-1; 8 bases are shared with TRBD1. The germline CDR1 and CDR2 sequences are SGHRS and YFSETQ. V lost 4 bases and J lost 12; bases outside the gene matches: 11. The CDR3 runs 13 residues.

The genes are TRBV11-1 and TRBJ1-6; D is unclear. Germline CDR1 reads SGHAT; CDR2 reads FQDESV (reference sequence). V was shortened by 2 bases and J by 8 bases, with 13 bases between the two germline ends. The CDR3 covers 15 residues. Here the CDR3 DNA reads TGTGCCAGCAGCTTAAACGGGTTTTCCCATTCACCCCTCCACTTT. Its translation: CASSLNGFSHSPLHF.

CDR3 protein: CASSDIDPLAGSYNEQFF. For the CDR3, the DNA is TGTGCCAGCAGTGATATTGACCCCCTAGCGGGCTCCTACAATGAGCAGTTCTTC. The gene calls are TRBV2 and TRBJ2-1, with TRBD2 identical over 8 bases. The CDR3 totals 18 residues. Per the germline V gene, CDR1 is SNHLY and CDR2 is FYNNEI. V shed 3 bases and J 0 bases; nucleotides not matched to a gene: 10. The full variable domain, with the rest looked up from reference TRBV2 and TRBJ2-1, is EPEVTQTPSHQVTQMGQEVILRCVPISNHLYFYWYRQILGQKVEFLVSFYNNEISEKSEIFDDQFSVERPDGSNFTLKIRSTKLEDSAMYFCASSDIDPLAGSYNEQFFGPGTRLTVL.

The chain uses TRBV13 and TRBJ2-1, with TRBD2 matching 9 bases. The trim removed 6 bases at V and 6 bases at J, leaving 9 bases unmatched. The germline V gene has CDR1 PRHDT and CDR2 FYEKMQ (reference sequence). This CDR3 is 15 amino acids long. CDR3 residues: CASSYGGGAGNEQFF. DNA for the CDR3: TGTGCCAGCAGTTACGGCGGGGGGGCTGGCAATGAGCAGTTCTTC.

The CDR3 region is CASSERGPNTEAFF. DNA for the CDR3: TGTGCCAGCAGTGAACGGGGGCCCAACACTGAAGCTTTCTTT. The rearrangement uses TRBV6-1 and TRBJ1-1; TRBD1 might be the D (6 bases). There are 14 residues in the CDR3. Trimming took 2 bases from V and 2 from J, leaving 9 bases between them. Germline CDR1 is MNHNS and CDR2 is SASEGT.

This clone occurred once. The J gene is TRBJ2-7, the V gene TRBV11-2, with D perhaps matching TRBD1 (6 bases). V shed 2 bases and J shed 6 bases, with 11 bases lying between them. The CDR3 sequence is 13 residues long. Germline CDR1 reads SGHAT; CDR2 reads FQNNGV. The chain's CDR3 is CASSLFNRAEQYF. The CDR3 DNA reads TGTGCCAGCAGCTTATTTAACAGGGCCGAGCAGTACTTC.

The chain couples TRBV7-2 to TRBJ1-3, with D maybe TRBD1 (6 bases). The ends were cut back, 0 bases at V and 0 bases at J, with 18 bases in the middle. This CDR3 comprises 19 residues. The germline CDR1 and CDR2 sequences are SGHTA and FQGNSA. The DNA for the CDR3 is TGTGCCAGCAGCTTAGCCGGGGGGGCGTTGCGGGGCTCTGGAAACACCATATATTTT. This sequence encodes CASSLAGGALRGSGNTIYF.

V usage is TRBV10-2 and J usage is TRBJ2-1, with 10 bases lining up with TRBD2. Germline V lookup: CDR1 WSHSY, CDR2 SAAADI. CDR3 length equals 19 residues. V gave up 5 bases and J gave up 0 bases; unmatched junction bases: 13. The CDR3 DNA reads as TGCGCCAGCAGTTTCGGTCGTAGCGGGGGGTCGAGCTCCTACAATGAGCAGTTCTTC. Translation gives CASSFGRSGGSSSYNEQFF.